This T cell receptor (beta chain) stems from a study of T cell clonotyping in hematopoietic cell transplantation (dated by TCRdb to 2020 to 2023). For the study in its entirety: A total of approximately 130 blood samples were gathered in the study from 30 to 40 consecutive transplant recipients along with their related donors. Recruitment of patients ran from 2015 to early 2017, and follow-up continued until September 2020 or until death. Overall study outcomes, separate from this receptor: Just a small fraction of recipient repertoires overlapped with donor repertoires, and more than 95% appeared de novo at the given depth. After transplant, TCR diversity in recipients dropped, and pathologically expanded clonotypes increased progressively from day 30 to day 180. Inverse Simpson Index values from donors and from recipients before transplant predicted broader TCR repertoire diversity after transplant. The sample size was limited, and because cells were not sorted, the contributions of CD4 and CD8 repertoires could not be separated.

This specimen's time point label, interpreted: 30 days after allo-HCT. Blood samples were obtained from recipients approximately 28 days before transplant and at days 30, 100 and 180 after transplant. Nuclei Lysis Solution was used to extract genomic DNA from fresh or cryopreserved unfractionated peripheral blood mononuclear cells. A word on this clone: Its antigen is still unknown. No base quality values were provided; no much bigger clone lies one nucleotide off.

The immunoSEQ assay, a bias-controlled multiplex PCR with V- and J-specific primers, was used to amplify TCR beta CDR3 regions from genomic DNA. In a second PCR step, the CDR3 amplicons were tagged with a proprietary barcode plus Illumina adapter sequences. CDR3 libraries were sequenced on an Illumina MiSeq instrument. Processing in the source paper ran as follows. immunoSEQ Analyzer 3.0 was used for export and quality control, with R Bioconductor and Immunarch used for downstream analyses. Only productive rearrangements in the normalized downsampled data set were used to calculate repertoire metrics. In the normalized cohort, a clonotype counted as pathologically expanded if the clonotype was larger than 5 templates. The Inverse Simpson Index served as the measure of repertoire diversity. CMV-specificity analyses were carried out on the non-normalized data set to capture all clonotypes. Entries here come from immuneACCESS through TCRdb and include only in-frame sequences with V and J called. Some clones fail to appear in such tables; in the studies checked, an unresolved V gene covers under half of the shortfall, and the cause of the remainder is unknown. For V, J and clone size, that table is used; D and trimming come from the DNA. Across this sample there are 11,000 to 15,000 clones, with approximately 95% seen only once. The ten largest clones capture around 4.3% of the sample.

Inclusive of the bounding cysteine and phenylalanine, the CDR3 is 18 residues long. Only the CDR3 portion is preserved as DNA: 54 bases, with reading frame beginning at the first base. From V the trimming removes 4 bases and from J it removes 8 bases, while the gene matches leave 15 bases of the junction unaccounted for. CDR1 is given as SGHRS and CDR2 as YFSETQ, both from the germline V gene. The receptor was derived from a male patient between 60 and 69 years old who had an allogeneic stem cell transplant from an unrelated donor, so the T cells may come from the graft donor. Some clones in this sample may be carry-over from other donors' samples. The material was PBMCs, obtained 30 days after allogeneic stem cell transplant. The V and J genes are TRBV5-1 and TRBJ2-1; 13 of the junction bases match TRBD2. The CDR3 here reads CASSRLPLLAGGPDEQFF. The nucleotide sequence is given as TGCGCCAGCAGCCGATTACCCCTACTAGCGGGGGGGCCTGATGAGCAGTTCTTC.